This T cell receptor beta chain derives from a study of blood T cell repertoires in COVID-19. The wider study: Sites across the United States, Italy and Spain contributed samples from acute and convalescent COVID-19.

The CDR3 totals 14 residues. The germline CDR1 and CDR2 sequences are MGHRA and YSYEKL. The junction had 4 bases not matched to a gene; V was cut back by 4 bases and J by 4 bases. Using immunoSEQ multiplex PCR, the repertoire was profiled, and TCRdb retains in-frame clones only, with some absent. The sample contains roughly 26,000 clones, roughly 83% of which appear only once. This TCR came from a human donor in a cohort sampled during active COVID-19. The sample consisted of peripheral blood. The chain recombines TRBV4-1 with TRBJ2-7; the match to TRBD2 covers 10 bases. The CDR3 spells CASSPLAGRYEQYF. CDR3 nucleotide sequence: TGCGCCAGCAGCCCACTAGCGGGAAGGTACGAGCAGTACTTC.